The entry below describes one TCR beta chain. Its antigen is still unknown. The data were taken from a study of T cells expressing NK-cell markers. Study-wide results and limits: These same clonotypes (in a few donors) also led the CD3+CD56-NKG2C+ fraction.

CDR3 length: 12 amino acids. Germline CDR1 is DFQATT and CDR2 is SNEGSKA (reference sequence). TCRdb reprocessed the 5' RACE reads and reports one entry per CDR3 protein, with no DNA. This table lists approximately 420,000 distinct CDR3 sequences. Input material: blood T cells: a sorted CD56 or NKG2C T cell subset, CD4+ or CD8+ T cells, or bulk PBMC T cells (not recorded which). The rearrangement uses TRBV20-1 and TRBJ2-5. This TCR came from a woman between 45 and 60 years old in good health. CDR3 region: CSAWEFQETQYF.